The 26 T cell receptor beta chains presented below share a single source sample, sequenced in a study of cytomegalovirus exposure and HLA in healthy donors. PCR was performed using 60 Vbeta and 13 Jbeta primers. Produced via immunoSEQ multiplex PCR; TCRdb's table is partial and in-frame only. Of about 160,000 clones detected, around 69% appear once; the ten largest clones hold over 1.1%. The sequenced sample consisted of PBMCs. These receptors originate from a man between 60 and 75 years old in good health and CMV-seronegative.

The J gene is TRBJ2-2, the V gene TRBV11-3, with 7 bases identical to TRBD2. CDR3 size: 15 residues. Germline V gene data show CDR1 as SGHNT and CDR2 as YENEEA. The trim removed 4 bases at V and 6 bases at J, leaving 8 bases unmatched. This CDR3 reads CASSWSGGVAGELFF. CDR3 nucleotide sequence: TGTGCCAGCAGCTGGAGTGGGGGGGTGGCCGGGGAGCTGTTTTTT. The whole variable domain, filled in from reference TRBV11-3 and TRBJ2-2, reads EAGVVQSPRYKIIEKKQPVAFWCNPISGHNTLYWYLQNLGQGPELLIRYENEEAVDDSQLPKDRFSAERLKGVDSTLKIQPAELGDSAVYLCASSWSGGVAGELFFGEGSRLTVL.

The rearrangement joins TRBV7-6 to TRBJ2-3; 14 bases match TRBD2. Germline V lookup: CDR1 SGHVS, CDR2 FNYEAQ. The CDR3 has 16 residues. V shed 5 bases, J shed 6 bases, and the junction held 7 bases outside the gene matches. The CDR3 DNA follows: TGTGCCAGCAGCAACCGACTAGCGGGGGGGCCCGATACGCAGTATTTT. Protein sequence: CASSNRLAGGPDTQYF.

This clone was counted a few times. This chain connects TRBV5-4 to TRBJ2-5; 10 nucleotides agree with TRBD2. Germline-derived CDR1 and CDR2 are SGHNT and YYREEE (reference sequence). The CDR3 consists of 18 residues. V shed 3 bases, J shed 1 base, and the junction held 12 bases outside the gene matches. The CDR3 protein is CASSSALGSGGVQETQYF. DNA of the CDR3: TGTGCCAGCAGCTCCGCATTGGGGAGCGGGGGGGTCCAAGAGACCCAGTACTTC.

This chain links TRBV19 with TRBJ1-4; TRBD1 aligns across 7 bases. V shed 5 bases, J shed 7 bases, and the junction held 13 bases outside the gene matches. Germline CDR1 LNHDA, CDR2 SQIVND (reference sequence). This CDR3 region has 16 residues. The CDR3 region has the DNA TGTGCCAGTAGTTCACAAGCCGGGACAGCGGCTGAAAAACTGTTTTTT. Its protein is CASSSQAGTAAEKLFF.

The DNA for the CDR3 is TGTGCCAGCAAAACAGGGTGGACAGGGGGCCGCGGGGCCCCCGGCGAGCAGTACTTC. As protein: CASKTGWTGGRGAPGEQYF. The chain recombines TRBV5-5 with TRBJ2-7; 11 nucleotides line up with TRBD1. CDR3 length equals 19 residues. Germline CDR1 reads SGHKS; CDR2 reads YYEKEE (reference sequence). Losses at the gene ends were 6 bases for V and 6 bases for J; bases not matched to a gene: 23.

The chain couples TRBV5-6 to TRBJ2-2; 8 nucleotides line up with TRBD1. This CDR3 is 16 amino acids long. The germline CDR1 and CDR2 sequences are SGHDT and YYEEEE. Trimming removed 0 bases from V and 3 bases from J; junction bases left unmatched: 4. The CDR3 protein is CASSLGTGGYTGELFF. The CDR3 DNA sequence: TGTGCCAGCAGCTTGGGTACAGGGGGTTACACCGGGGAGCTGTTTTTT.

The V call is TRBV19, the J call TRBJ2-1; 9 nucleotides match TRBD1. The CDR3 contains 15 residues. After removal of 8 bases from V and 6 bases from J, the junction contained 11 bases not matched to a gene. Germline CDR1 and CDR2: LNHDA and SQIVND (reference sequence). CDR3 nucleotides: TGTGCCAGTGCCCCGGGACAGGGTGGTTTCAATGAGCAGTTCTTC. Amino acids: CASAPGQGGFNEQFF.

This rearrangement joins TRBV7-9 to TRBJ1-5; 9 nucleotides align to TRBD1. Germline V CDR1 and CDR2: SEHNR, FQNEAQ (reference sequence). Losses at the gene ends were 4 bases for V and 2 bases for J; bases not matched to a gene: 3. This CDR3 region has 15 residues. CDR3 DNA: TGTGCCAGCAGCTCGACAGGGGGTGGCAATCAGCCCCAGCATTTT. This encodes CASSSTGGGNQPQHF.

There are a few counts of this clone. The chain carries TRBV10-3 and TRBJ1-5; D ambiguous. Germline CDR1 and CDR2: ENHRY and SYGVKD. V lost 0 bases and J lost 1, with 10 bases in between. CDR3 length: 16 amino acids. CDR3 nucleotide sequence: TGTGCCATCAGTGAGTCGCTAAAAATGAGCAATCAGCCCCAGCATTTT. It encodes CAISESLKMSNQPQHF.

This chain joins TRBV29-1 and TRBJ2-7, with 10 bases lining up with TRBD2. The CDR3 runs to 14 residues. Per germline, CDR1 SQVTM and CDR2 ANQGSEA. V gave up 5 bases and J gave up 2 bases; unmatched junction bases: 6. The DNA of the CDR3 is TGCAGCGTTCGGGGAGCGGGGGGGGCCTACGAGCAGTACTTC. It specifies CSVRGAGGAYEQYF.

The chain recombines TRBV5-1 with TRBJ2-1; D gene unclear. Germline CDR1 is SGHRS and CDR2 is YFSETQ. V was trimmed by 4 bases and J by 3 bases, leaving 11 bases between them. The CDR3 runs 14 residues. The CDR3 protein is CASSAQAHYNEQFF. CDR3 coding DNA: TGCGCCAGCAGCGCTCAGGCGCACTACAATGAGCAGTTCTTC.

V gene TRBV6-5 combines with J gene TRBJ2-5; TRBD2 matches 8 bases. This CDR3 is built from 15 residues. The germline V gene has CDR1 MNHEY and CDR2 SVGAGI. The trim removed 0 bases at V and 4 bases at J, leaving 4 bases unmatched. The CDR3 sequence is CASSYSGLAGETQYF. CDR3 DNA: TGTGCCAGCAGTTACTCGGGGCTAGCGGGAGAGACCCAGTACTTC.

This chain connects TRBV6-5 to TRBJ1-3, with 7 bases lining up with TRBD1. V gave up 7 bases and J gave up 7 bases; unmatched junction bases: 7. The V gene's germline CDR1 is MNHEY and CDR2 SVGAGI. The CDR3 consists of 13 residues. CDR3 protein: CASIPTGSNTIYF. The DNA of the CDR3 is TGTGCCAGCATCCCGACAGGGTCCAACACCATATATTTT.

This chain links TRBV19 with TRBJ1-1; possibly TRBD1 for D (6 bases). This CDR3 is built from 13 residues. Germline CDR1 and CDR2: LNHDA and SQIVND (reference sequence). Trimming removed 8 bases at V and 1 base at J, with 11 bases between. In nucleotides, the CDR3 is TGTGCCAGTTCGACAGGAACGAACACTGAAGCTTTCTTT. Its protein product is CASSTGTNTEAFF.

The chain is built from TRBV5-8 and TRBJ1-6; 10 positions agree with TRBD1. The germline V gene has CDR1 SGHTS and CDR2 YDEGEE. The CDR3 is 15 amino acids. Trimming took 3 bases from V and 7 from J; bases not matched to a gene: 4. This chain's CDR3 is CASSYGQGGNSPLHF. The CDR3 DNA reads TGTGCCAGCAGCTACGGACAGGGGGGAAATTCACCCCTCCACTTT.

This rearrangement joins TRBV18 to TRBJ2-3; the match to TRBD2 covers 7 bases. V lost 0 bases and J lost 4; bases outside the gene matches: 7. CDR1 is KGHSH, CDR2 LQKENI, per germline. The CDR3 sequence is 16 residues long. The CDR3 nucleotides are TGTGCCAGCTCACCACCTGCGGGAGCCCCGGCAGATACGCAGTATTTT. It codes for CASSPPAGAPADTQYF. The full variable domain, rest sourced from reference TRBV18 and TRBJ2-3, is NAGVMQNPRHLVRRRGQEARLRCSPMKGHSHVYWYRQLPEEGLKFMVYLQKENIIDESGMPKERFSAEFPKEGPSILRIQQVVRGDSAAYFCASSPPAGAPADTQYFGPGTRLTVL.

The chain joins TRBV7-2 to TRBJ2-4; 7 nucleotides match TRBD1. CDR3 length: 16 residues. The V gene's germline CDR1 is SGHTA and CDR2 FQGNSA. With V trimmed by 2 bases and J by 4 bases, 8 bases remained unmatched. In nucleotides, the CDR3 is TGTGCCAGCAGCTTACGCATGGGGACAGTTAAAAACATTCAGTACTTC. Protein product: CASSLRMGTVKNIQYF.

The V gene is TRBV27, the J gene TRBJ2-6; a possible D gene is TRBD2 (7 bases). V was pared by 3 bases and J by 0 bases, with 18 bases between. This CDR3 spans 19 amino acids. CDR1 and CDR2 (germline): MNHEY, SMNVEV (reference sequence). The DNA for the CDR3 is TGTGCCAGCAGTTTTCGGGGGGCAGGAGATAGCTCTGGGGCCAACGTCCTGACTTTC. Translating gives CASSFRGAGDSSGANVLTF.

In regard to this clone: At one end the junction does not follow the germline gene, possibly because of a read error. This chain joins TRBV28 and TRBJ1-3; TRBD1 matches at 8 bases. Germline V gene sequence: CDR1 MDHEN, CDR2 SYDVKM. The CDR3 is 16 residues long. CDR3 residues: CASSLSGQATRGTIYF. The CDR3 DNA reads TGTGCCAGCAGCTTATCGGGACAGGCTACCCGAGGCACCATATATTTT.

The chain carries TRBV7-2 and TRBJ2-4; unclear D gene. There are 15 residues in the CDR3. Trimming took 1 base from V and 0 from J, leaving 7 bases between them. Germline CDR1 is SGHTA and CDR2 is FQGNSA. The CDR3 sequence is CASSLGSLAKNIQYF. The CDR3 DNA follows: TGTGCCAGCAGCTTAGGGAGTCTAGCCAAAAACATTCAGTACTTC.

The rearrangement links TRBV6-4 to TRBJ2-1; perhaps TRBD2 as D (7 bases). V was pared by 1 base and J by 5 bases, with 15 bases between. This CDR3 region has 16 residues. Germline CDR1 and CDR2: MRHNA and SNTAGT. DNA for the CDR3: TGTGCCAGCAGTGACTGGGGCGGGGGCGGTCACAATGAGCAGTTCTTC. It translates to CASSDWGGGGHNEQFF.

The rearrangement links TRBV28 to TRBJ2-1; D may be TRBD2 (5 bases). Between the trimmed V and J ends, which lost 5 bases and 2 bases, there was a span of 10 bases. Germline CDR1 MDHEN, CDR2 SYDVKM. This CDR3 is built from 14 residues. CDR3 loop: CASSTRGAYNEQFF. The CDR3 DNA reads as TGTGCCAGCAGTACCCGGGGTGCCTACAATGAGCAGTTCTTC.

The V gene is TRBV28, the J gene TRBJ2-7; D perhaps matches TRBD2 (5 bases). V was clipped by 10 bases and J by 2 bases, with 12 bases between them. The germline V gene has CDR1 MDHEN and CDR2 SYDVKM. CDR3 length: 12 residues. CDR3 amino acids: CAIGSGAYEQYF. CDR3 DNA: TGTGCCATCGGGTCCGGGGCCTACGAGCAGTACTTC.

The chain is built from TRBV9 and TRBJ1-1; a weak D match, TRBD1 (5 bases). Per the germline V gene, CDR1 is SGDLS and CDR2 is YYNGEE. The CDR3 is 13 amino acids. V lost 6 bases and J lost 3, with 12 bases in between. The CDR3 DNA is TGTGCCAGCACCCGGGACTTGTACACTGAAGCTTTCTTT. As protein: CASTRDLYTEAFF.

The chain links TRBV5-1 to TRBJ2-2; 8 nucleotides match TRBD2. Per the germline V gene, CDR1 is SGHRS and CDR2 is YFSETQ. Losses at the gene ends were 4 bases for V and 2 bases for J; bases not matched to a gene: 4. The CDR3 totals 15 residues. In DNA, the CDR3 is TGCGCCAGCAGCCTACGGACTAGCAACACCGGGGAGCTGTTTTTT. Encoded protein: CASSLRTSNTGELFF.

J is TRBJ2-2 and V is TRBV11-2; 7 bases fit TRBD1. Germline V gives CDR1 SGHAT, CDR2 FQNNGV. The V gene end was trimmed by 5 bases and the J gene end by 13 bases; junction bases not matched to a gene: 7. The CDR3 sequence is 12 residues long. CDR3 residues: CASSITGVVLFF. The CDR3 bases are TGTGCCAGCAGCATAACAGGGGTCGTGCTGTTTTTT.